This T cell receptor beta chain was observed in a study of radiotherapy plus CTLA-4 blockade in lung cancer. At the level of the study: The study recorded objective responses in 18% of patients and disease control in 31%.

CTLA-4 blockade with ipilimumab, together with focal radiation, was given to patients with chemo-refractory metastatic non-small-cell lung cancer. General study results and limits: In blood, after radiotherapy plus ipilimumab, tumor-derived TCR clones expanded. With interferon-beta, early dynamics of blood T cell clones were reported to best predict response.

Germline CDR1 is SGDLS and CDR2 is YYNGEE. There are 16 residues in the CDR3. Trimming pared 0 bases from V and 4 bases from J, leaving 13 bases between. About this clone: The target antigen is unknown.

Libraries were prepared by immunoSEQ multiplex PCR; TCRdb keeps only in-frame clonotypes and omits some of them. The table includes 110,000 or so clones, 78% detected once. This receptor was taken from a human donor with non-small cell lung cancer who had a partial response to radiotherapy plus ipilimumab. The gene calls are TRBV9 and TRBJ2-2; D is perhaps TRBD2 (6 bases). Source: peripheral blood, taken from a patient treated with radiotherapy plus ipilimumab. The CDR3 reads CASSVDTGASTGELFF. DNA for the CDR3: TGTGCCAGCAGCGTAGACACGGGAGCCAGCACCGGGGAGCTGTTTTTT.